The clone carrying this T cell receptor beta chain was observed a handful of times. The antigen remains undetermined. This CDR3 spans 14 amino acids. The J segment lost 5 bases and the V segment lost 6 bases, leaving 10 bases of the junction unmatched. From germline, CDR1 is DFQATT and CDR2 SNEGSKA (reference sequence). The data derive from a study of T-cell reconstitution after alpha-beta-depleted transplantation in children. A library of TCRbeta sequences, prepared with unique molecular identifiers, was generated. From the PCR reads, TCRdb called clonotypes with MiXCR, one entry per CDR3 protein. The sample holds about 980,000 distinct CDR3 sequences, 25% to 30% seen once. The study's findings and limits: Several hundred expanded graft clones reportedly were the source of alpha-beta T cells about two months after transplant. Most T-cell counts and diversity one year after the transplant came from T cells that were newly produced. It was surviving recipient T cells and thymic progenitors that gave some patients high TCRbeta diversity at day 60.

The material sequenced was PBMCs, mostly from graft donor cells, taken 360 days after TCRalphabeta/CD19-depleted stem cell transplant. The chain has TRBV20-1 and TRBJ2-1, with 7 bases aligning to TRBD1. This sequence was found in a boy less than two years old who had a stem cell transplant for SCID, so the T cells may come from the graft donor. This CDR3 reads CSAQPTGAHNEQFF. CDR3 DNA sequence: TGCAGTGCCCAACCTACAGGGGCTCACAATGAGCAGTTCTTC.